This T cell receptor beta chain stems from a study of blood T cells in healthy people across ages (dated by TCRdb to 2013 to 2016). As for the study more broadly: In model experiments, template switching captured about one uniquely barcoded TCR beta cDNA molecule for every two T cells. To track age-related changes in TCR beta repertoire diversity, the study relied on deep sequencing normalized with unique cDNA molecular identifiers. The donors were divided into four age groups: young (average 16 years), middle-aged (approximately 39), aged (around 67) and long-lived (more than 75). To avoid experimental bias, donors of different ages were spread randomly across the sequencing lanes. Using the same blood draw, the study looked at two additional independent replicas of 1 million unique cDNA reads for two donors, one aged 18 to 30 and the other aged 80 or older.

Library construction relied on 5' RACE. Sequencing instrument: Illumina HiSeq 2500. The second PCR ran for about 7 to 11 cycles and used a J-beta primer mix along with a sample-barcoded 5' primer. A template-switch 5' adaptor carrying 12 random nucleotides introduced a unique molecular identifier onto each TCR beta cDNA molecule. At least 2.5 million CDR3-containing paired-end reads were obtained from each sample. All of the RNA was converted into first-strand cDNA using the Mint cDNA synthesis kit, with a TRBC-specific oligonucleotide serving as the primer. Following uracil-DNA glycosylase treatment, a first 18-cycle PCR with universal primers M1SS and BC2_uni_R was performed on all cDNA. The published analysis was carried out like this. For normalization, 1 million high-quality reads, each with a distinct molecular identifier, were randomly selected from each sample. Instead of being binned into consensus sequences, reads that shared molecular identifiers were thrown out. MiTCR, run with a Q25 quality threshold and the strictest error-elimination algorithm, handled CDR3 identification, clonotype clustering and error correction. A nonparametric unseen species model using Euler transformation provided a lower-bound estimate of total TCR beta diversity. Using fastp at Q25 and MiXCR, TCRdb reprocessed the public reads and kept productive beta chains. Every entry covers one CDR3 protein and lists the most common genes and DNA from its rows. TCRdb's processing, not the authors', yielded these V and J calls. The sample table holds approximately 800,000 distinct CDR3 sequences, of which 55% to 70% were seen once. Jointly, the top ten make up 22% of the sample.

Concerning this clonotype itself: Its antigen remains undetermined. Per-base quality was not reported, and no clone a single base away is much larger than it.

What the work shows at the level of the full study, not this receptor alone: Compared with the aged group, more naive CD4+ T cells, fewer expanded clones and increased TCR diversity were shown by the long-lived group, suggesting age selection. Observed TCR beta diversity per million T cells fell roughly linearly with age, and a significant reduction was already apparent by age approximately 41. Bulk unsorted PBMC profiling prevented conclusive comparison of naive and antigen-experienced compartments. The CMV infection status of donors was not known, potentially confounding age-related changes in expanded clonotypes. Estimates of total diversity based on one million sequenced T cells were regarded as lower bounds and as underestimates. Observed TCR beta diversity correlated strongly with the percentage of naive T cells measured by flow cytometry.

CDR1 and CDR2 are read off the germline V gene (reference sequence) as DFQATT and SNEGSKA. Relative to germline, V is missing 7 bases and J is missing 3 bases, with 6 bases of the junction outside any gene match. The CDR3 numbers 13 residues from cysteine through phenylalanine. Just CDR3 DNA is preserved here, 39 bases in frame from base 1. Donors were approximately 42 systemically healthy Caucasian individuals from Russia aged 6 to 90 years. About 9.6 milliliters of peripheral blood were collected from each donor into EDTA-treated Vacutainer tubes. PBMCs were isolated by Ficoll-Paque density-gradient centrifugation, with at least 7 million obtained per sample. Total RNA, at least 5 micrograms per sample, was extracted from PBMCs with Trizol reagent. For every donor, an aliquot of PBMCs went through flow cytometry to measure the percentages of naive CD45RAhigh/CD27high T cells.

The V gene is TRBV20-1 and the J gene is TRBJ2-1, and 7 junction bases match TRBD2. The sample consisted of blood. This clonotype originated in a man aged 25-45 years in good health. The CDR3 loop reads CSEHGGGYNEQFF. The DNA sequence is given as TGCAGTGAACACGGCGGGGGCTACAATGAGCAGTTCTTC.